This T cell receptor beta chain was recorded in a study of T cells after yellow fever vaccination. Study-wide findings and caveats: Although the secondary response was weaker, it peaked faster, at day 5 versus 15. Reappearing after the booster were most of the clones from primary vaccination (around 95% CD4, approximately 89% CD8).

As to this clonotype: Its antigen is not identified.

UMIs were added to TCR cDNA along with a universal primer site when it was made by 5'RACE template switching. TCRdb ran MiXCR on the 5' RACE reads and lists one entry per CDR3 protein. The sample holds about 170,000 distinct CDR3 sequences, 8% to 13% seen once. The V gene end was trimmed by 6 bases and the J gene end by 2 bases; junction bases not matched to a gene: 3. The CDR3 length is 14 residues. CDR1 is MNHEY and CDR2 is SMNVEV in the germline V gene (reference sequence). The clonotype was recovered from a man younger than 35 who received the YFV17D yellow fever vaccine. The source material was CD8+ T cells sorted from PBMCs, sampled 15 days after the yellow fever booster vaccination. J is TRBJ1-5 and V is TRBV27; 8 positions agree with TRBD1. The CDR3 loop is CASSDRGGNQPQHF. CDR3 nucleotide sequence: TGTGCCAGCAGCGACAGGGGTGGCAATCAGCCCCAGCATTTT.